One and the same sample provided the 32 T cell receptor beta chains below, sequenced in a study of blood T cell repertoires in COVID-19. The data were produced by immunoSEQ multiplex PCR, yet TCRdb's version contains in-frame clones alone and is incomplete. This sample carries under 150,000 clones, around 79% of them seen once, and the ten largest clones take around 3.3%. Sequenced sample: peripheral blood. The source of these receptors is a man aged 60 to 69 with acute or convalescent COVID-19.

The gene calls are TRBV6-5 and TRBJ2-3; the match to TRBD2 covers 8 bases. The germline V gene has CDR1 MNHEY and CDR2 SVGAGI. The CDR3 is 16 residues long. Trimming took 3 bases from V and 5 from J; bases not matched to a gene: 10. The CDR3 reads CASSYGARGGGDTQYF. CDR3 bases: TGTGCCAGCAGTTATGGGGCCCGGGGGGGTGGAGATACGCAGTATTTT.

The chain has TRBV7-9 and TRBJ1-2; D may be TRBD1 (5 bases). This CDR3 contains 12 residues. Germline CDR1 reads SEHNR; CDR2 reads FQNEAQ (reference sequence). V lost 0 bases, J lost 7 bases, and 6 bases lay in between. CDR3: CASSLAGGGYTF. DNA of the CDR3: TGTGCCAGCAGCTTAGCGGGGGGTGGCTACACCTTC.

The chain links TRBV30 to TRBJ1-5; tentative D call: TRBD1 (6 bases). The CDR3 consists of 16 residues. Trimming took off 2 bases at V and 2 bases at J, with 16 bases between the two ends. Germline CDR1 reads GTSNPN; CDR2 reads SVGIG (reference sequence). DNA for the CDR3: TGTGCCTGGAGTCAATACCAGGGGAGTGGCAATCAGCCCCAGCATTTT. Its protein product is CAWSQYQGSGNQPQHF.

The chain is built from TRBV3-1 (or the pseudogene TRBV3-2) and TRBJ2-1, with 11 positions matching TRBD2. The length of the CDR3 is 16 residues. Germline CDR1 reads LGHDT; CDR2 reads YNNKEL (reference sequence). V lost 3 bases, J lost 8 bases, and 9 bases stayed unmatched. CDR3 sequence: CASSHATSGRGHEQFF. The CDR3 DNA sequence: TGTGCCAGCAGCCACGCAACTAGCGGGAGAGGTCATGAGCAGTTCTTC.

The rearrangement joins TRBV27 to TRBJ2-1; TRBD2 is a possible D gene (6 bases). This CDR3 spans 15 amino acids. Germline V gene lookup returns CDR1 MNHEY and CDR2 SMNVEV (reference sequence). V was cut by 4 bases and J by 0 bases, with 10 bases left in between. The CDR3 bases are TGTGCCAGCAGTTCTAGCGACCCCTCCTACAATGAGCAGTTCTTC. It specifies CASSSSDPSYNEQFF.

J is TRBJ1-2 and V is TRBV19; D not certain. The CDR3 has 15 amino acids. V shed 1 base and J shed 4 bases, with 13 bases lying between them. Germline V CDR1 and CDR2: LNHDA, SQIVND (reference sequence). This chain's CDR3 is CASSIGQRLGYGYTF. CDR3 sequence (DNA): TGTGCCAGTAGTATAGGGCAGCGACTGGGCTATGGCTACACCTTC.

The chain carries TRBV23-1 and TRBJ2-2; D is undetermined. TRBV23-1 is treated as an ORF (open reading frame) with a function not yet certain. Trimming removed 3 bases from V and 3 bases from J, with 2 bases in between. CDR3 length: 12 amino acids. This CDR3 reads CASSHDTGELFF. The CDR3 DNA reads as TGCGCCAGCAGTCACGACACCGGGGAGCTGTTTTTT.

This rearrangement joins TRBV28 to TRBJ1-2; TRBD1 might be the D (6 bases). Trimming stripped 4 bases from V and 6 bases from J, with 15 bases between. The CDR3 has 14 residues. Looked up from germline, CDR1 is MDHEN and CDR2 is SYDVKM. CDR3 in DNA: TGTGCCAGCAGTTCGACAGGTCTTTCGGATGGCTACACCTTC. It specifies CASSSTGLSDGYTF.

In nucleotides, the CDR3 is TGTGCCAGCAGCCAAGTGGGGGACACCAATGAAGCTTTCTTT. Protein product: CASSQVGDTNEAFF. The chain uses TRBV3-1 (or the pseudogene TRBV3-2) and TRBJ1-1; perhaps TRBD1 as D (6 bases). V dropped 1 base and J dropped 7 bases, with 13 bases sitting between them. The germline V gene has CDR1 LGHDT and CDR2 YNNKEL (reference sequence). The CDR3 has 14 residues.

The chain uses TRBV15 and TRBJ2-5, with no clear D. The germline V gene has CDR1 LNHNV and CDR2 YYDKDF (reference sequence). Between the trimmed V and J ends, which lost 3 bases and 5 bases, there was a span of 7 bases. CDR3 length: 12 amino acids. The CDR3 is CATSRRPETQYF. In nucleotides, the CDR3 is TGTGCCACCAGCAGGCGGCCGGAGACCCAGTACTTC.

Written as DNA, the CDR3 is TGTGCCAGCTCACCGAAGAGGGGGTTGAACACTGAAGCTTTCTTT. It is translated as CASSPKRGLNTEAFF. The J gene is TRBJ1-1, the V gene TRBV18, with D possibly TRBD1 on 6 matching bases. CDR1 is KGHSH and CDR2 is LQKENI in the germline V gene. Trimming shortened V by 3 bases and J by 0 bases, and 11 bases separated the two germline ends. The CDR3 contains 15 residues.

This chain connects TRBV23-1 to TRBJ2-7, with D maybe TRBD2 (6 bases). TRBV23-1 is an ORF; its function is uncertain. The CDR3 spans 15 residues. V dropped 4 bases and J dropped 4 bases, with 17 bases sitting between them. The CDR3 sequence is CASSPHRAGTYEQYF. For the CDR3, the DNA is TGCGCCAGCAGTCCCCATCGGGCAGGGACTTACGAGCAGTACTTC.

This rearrangement joins TRBV5-4 to TRBJ1-2; 10 positions agree with TRBD1. Trimming removed 2 bases from V and 3 bases from J; junction bases left unmatched: 4. CDR1 is SGHNT, CDR2 YYREEE, per germline (reference sequence). The CDR3 length is 15 residues. The CDR3 DNA reads as TGTGCCAGCAGCTTACCCGGGACAGGGGACTATGGCTACACCTTC. It specifies CASSLPGTGDYGYTF.

The chain is built from TRBV5-5 and TRBJ2-7; D gene unclear. Trimming took off 0 bases at V and 6 bases at J, with 16 bases between the two ends. This CDR3 spans 15 amino acids. Germline V gives CDR1 SGHKS, CDR2 YYEKEE (reference sequence). The CDR3 spells CASSLGFETPGEQYF. In DNA form, the CDR3 reads TGTGCCAGCAGCTTGGGTTTCGAGACTCCCGGCGAGCAGTACTTC.

The gene calls are TRBV18 and TRBJ1-3, with D maybe TRBD1 (6 bases). This CDR3 spans 17 amino acids. Germline loops: CDR1 KGHSH, CDR2 LQKENI. The V end lost 0 bases, the J end lost 0 bases, and 12 bases lay between the germline ends. The CDR3 region is CASSPPSGAHSGNTIYF. Here the CDR3 DNA reads TGTGCCAGCTCACCACCTTCAGGGGCCCACTCTGGAAACACCATATATTTT.

V usage is TRBV19 and J usage is TRBJ1-1; 8 nucleotides align to TRBD1. J lost 1 base, V lost 7 bases, and 14 bases had no gene match. There are 17 residues in the CDR3. Germline V gives CDR1 LNHDA, CDR2 SQIVND (reference sequence). This chain's CDR3 is CASIPTGTGGTNTEAFF. CDR3 bases: TGTGCCAGTATTCCCACCGGTACAGGGGGAACGAACACTGAAGCTTTCTTT.

The genes are TRBV5-6 and TRBJ2-5, with D possibly being TRBD1 (5 bases). This CDR3 region has 14 residues. Germline V lookup: CDR1 SGHDT, CDR2 YYEEEE. V was trimmed by 1 base and J by 9 bases, leaving 16 bases between them. The CDR3 spells CASSLSLGLGAQYF. The CDR3 region has the DNA TGTGCCAGCAGCTTGTCTTTAGGGTTAGGGGCCCAGTACTTC.

V is TRBV28 and J is TRBJ2-3, with D tentatively TRBD2 (6 bases). CDR3 length: 15 amino acids. Per germline, CDR1 MDHEN and CDR2 SYDVKM. The V end was cut by 1 base, the J end by 2 bases, with 10 bases between. CDR3 coding DNA: TGTGCCAGCAGTTTATCGGGACTCACCACAGATACGCAGTATTTT. Its translation is CASSLSGLTTDTQYF. Full variable domain (rest looked up from reference TRBV28 and TRBJ2-3): DVKVTQSSRYLVKRTGEKVFLECVQDMDHENMFWYRQDPGLGLRLIYFSYDVKMKEKGDIPEGYSVSREKKERFSLILESASTNQTSMYLCASSLSGLTTDTQYFGPGTRLTVL.

The chain couples TRBV7-9 to TRBJ2-1; TRBD2 aligns across 11 bases. From germline, CDR1 is SEHNR and CDR2 FQNEAQ (reference sequence). The trim removed 1 base at V and 5 bases at J, leaving 1 base unmatched. The CDR3 is 15 amino acids. Written as DNA, the CDR3 is TGTGCCAGCAGCTTAGATAGCGGGAGGGACAATGAGCAGTTCTTC. It encodes CASSLDSGRDNEQFF.

In this sample, this clone turned up once. The rearrangement links TRBV18 to TRBJ2-3; D may be TRBD1 (5 bases). This CDR3 spans 14 amino acids. Germline V gene sequence: CDR1 KGHSH, CDR2 LQKENI. Trimming took off 6 bases at V and 0 bases at J, with 10 bases between the two ends. The CDR3 reads CASSQGSSTDTQYF. CDR3 bases: TGTGCCAGCTCGCAGGGCTCTAGCACAGATACGCAGTATTTT.

This clone was observed a single time. The rearrangement uses TRBV11-2 and TRBJ1-6; no reliable D call. Germline lookup yields CDR1 SGHAT and CDR2 FQNNGV. CDR3 size: 13 residues. Deletions cut 5 bases from V and 10 bases from J, with 12 bases between. The CDR3 spells CASSPGVQSPLHF. The CDR3 region has the DNA TGTGCCAGCAGCCCCGGAGTACAATCACCCCTCCACTTT.

The chain recombines TRBV3-1 (or the pseudogene TRBV3-2) with TRBJ2-7; 8 bases match TRBD2. The CDR3 extends over 14 amino acids. The junction had 4 bases not matched to a gene; V was cut back by 4 bases and J by 2 bases. CDR1 and CDR2 from the germline V gene are LGHDT and YNNKEL (reference sequence). CDR3: CASSLAGLAYEQYF. In DNA, the CDR3 is TGTGCCAGCAGCCTCGCGGGACTAGCCTACGAGCAGTACTTC.

The V call is TRBV9, the J call TRBJ1-2; 7 nucleotides align to TRBD1. The V and J ends lost 3 bases and 4 bases, in that order; junction bases with no gene match: 6. CDR3 size: 14 residues. Germline CDR1 and CDR2: SGDLS and YYNGEE. CDR3 amino acids: CASSASQGVYGYTF. The DNA for the CDR3 is TGTGCCAGCAGCGCCTCCCAGGGGGTCTATGGCTACACCTTC.

This clone showed up just a few times. The chain employs TRBV24-1 and TRBJ2-3; 10 bases fit TRBD1. Germline V CDR1 and CDR2: KGHDR, SFDVKD. CDR3 length: 14 amino acids. V was pared by 4 bases and J by 5 bases, with 2 bases of the junction left unmatched. CDR3 sequence: CATSETGGVDTQYF. CDR3 nucleotides: TGTGCCACCAGTGAGACAGGGGGCGTAGATACGCAGTATTTT.

CDR3 amino acids: CASSRRTSALNTGELFF. The CDR3 DNA reads TGTGCCAGCAGCCGCCGTACTAGCGCCCTGAACACCGGGGAGCTGTTTTTT. The rearrangement joins TRBV14 to TRBJ2-2; TRBD2 agrees at 7 bases. V shed 4 bases and J 1 base; nucleotides not matched to a gene: 9. The length of the CDR3 is 17 residues. Looked up from germline, CDR1 is SGHDN and CDR2 is FVKESK.

The chain carries TRBV7-2 and TRBJ2-5; D is possibly TRBD2 (7 bases). V shed 5 bases and J shed 2 bases, with 15 bases lying between them. The CDR3 contains 15 residues. Germline assignment: CDR1 SGHTA and CDR2 FQGNSA. This CDR3 is CASSPRGGNQETQYF. CDR3 coding DNA: TGTGCCAGCAGCCCCAGGGGAGGGAATCAAGAGACCCAGTACTTC.

V usage is TRBV2 and J usage is TRBJ1-1; tentatively, D is TRBD1 (6 bases). CDR3 length equals 16 residues. V was cut by 0 bases and J by 4 bases, with 15 bases left in between. CDR1 is SNHLY, CDR2 FYNNEI, per germline. The CDR3 DNA sequence: TGTGCCAGCAGTGAAGCGCTTGGGGGCGGGGGCACTGAAGCTTTCTTT. Translation: CASSEALGGGGTEAFF.

The rearrangement links TRBV29-1 to TRBJ2-3, with 11 bases matching TRBD2. J lost 3 bases, V lost 6 bases, and 14 bases had no gene match. The CDR3 is 17 amino acids. From germline, CDR1 is SQVTM and CDR2 ANQGSEA. The DNA for the CDR3 is TGCAGCGTGGCCACTAGCGGGAGCTGGAGCTTGACAGATACGCAGTATTTT. Encoded protein: CSVATSGSWSLTDTQYF.

The chain combines TRBV30 with TRBJ1-3; D not resolved. Trimming took 3 bases from V and 4 from J, leaving 7 bases between them. The CDR3 consists of 12 residues. The germline gives CDR1 GTSNPN, CDR2 SVGIG (reference sequence). DNA of the CDR3: TGTGCCTGGAGCCGAGAGGGAAACACCATATATTTT. Its translation: CAWSREGNTIYF.

The chain carries TRBV12-3 or TRBV12-4 and TRBJ2-1; D is perhaps TRBD1 (5 bases). Trimming took 2 bases from V and 10 from J, leaving 6 bases between them. The CDR3 covers 11 residues. CDR3 protein: CASSLNREQFF. CDR3 nucleotide sequence: TGTGCCAGCAGTTTAAACAGGGAGCAGTTCTTC.

CDR3 DNA sequence: TGTGCCAGCAGCCCTGGACAGGGTAGGAATGAGCAGTTCTTC. Amino acid sequence: CASSPGQGRNEQFF. The rearrangement uses TRBV5-4 and TRBJ2-1; 8 nucleotides align to TRBD1. Looked up from germline, CDR1 is SGHNT and CDR2 is YYREEE (reference sequence). The CDR3 covers 14 residues. V dropped 4 bases and J dropped 7; count of bases not matched to a gene: 7.

The chain couples TRBV6-5 to TRBJ2-7; TRBD2 aligns across 10 bases. Germline V gene lookup returns CDR1 MNHEY and CDR2 SVGAGI. This CDR3 has 14 amino acids. The V gene end was trimmed by 6 bases and the J gene end by 9 bases; junction bases not matched to a gene: 11. CDR3 loop: CASRPSGSGGGQYF. CDR3 bases: TGTGCCAGCAGACCCAGCGGGAGCGGGGGGGGGCAGTACTTC.